The 18 T cell receptor beta chains below were found in one sample sequenced in a study of T-cell memory formation after mild COVID-19. TCRdb redid the calling of the 5' RACE reads with MiXCR, one entry per CDR3 protein. Of a few hundred thousand distinct CDR3 sequences listed, roughly a fifth were seen once; the top ten hold roughly 21%. The sequenced sample was PBMCs or a T cell subset sorted from them (not recorded which). The source is a man between 18 and 35 years old who had mild COVID-19 (a few samples of this study predate the infection). Cell type and time point are not known.

The chain uses TRBV7-2 and TRBJ2-1; 7 nucleotides line up with TRBD2. V lost 6 bases, J lost 0 bases, and 5 bases stayed unmatched. In germline, CDR1 is SGHTA, CDR2 FQGNSA. The CDR3 totals 15 residues. Here the CDR3 reads CASREAGSSYNEQFF. The CDR3 coding sequence is TGTGCCAGCAGGGAAGCGGGGAGCTCCTACAATGAGCAGTTCTTC.

The J gene is TRBJ2-5, the V gene TRBV12-3 or TRBV12-4; D is possibly TRBD2 (6 bases). V lost 6 bases and J 5 bases, leaving 19 bases between the germline ends. CDR3 length equals 15 residues. Written as DNA, the CDR3 is TGTGCCAGCAGCTCGAGGAGGGGAGGTTGGGAGACCCAGTACTTC. This translates into CASSSRRGGWETQYF.

This clonotype appeared a single time. V gene TRBV20-1 combines with J gene TRBJ2-3; D gene unclear. The ends were cut back, 0 bases at V and 2 bases at J, with 9 bases in the middle. The V gene's germline CDR1 is DFQATT and CDR2 SNEGSKA (reference sequence). The CDR3 has 14 amino acids. CDR3: CSARDTPVTDTQYF. The CDR3 nucleotides are TGCAGTGCTAGAGATACCCCCGTCACAGATACGCAGTATTTT.

This clonotype has only a few counts. The chain joins TRBV6-5 to TRBJ2-5; D is uncertain. CDR1 is MNHEY and CDR2 is SVGAGI in the germline V gene. CDR3 length: 14 amino acids. V lost 2 bases and J lost 4, with 11 bases in between. The CDR3 sequence is CASSYRAWGETQYF. CDR3 coding DNA: TGTGCCAGCAGTTACCGGGCGTGGGGAGAGACCCAGTACTTC.

The chain employs TRBV28 and TRBJ2-3; perhaps TRBD2 as D (6 bases). The CDR3 covers 13 residues. Trimming took 10 bases from V and 1 from J, leaving 12 bases between them. The germline V gene encodes CDR1 MDHEN and CDR2 SYDVKM. CDR3: CATLGGGTDTQYF. The CDR3 DNA sequence: TGTGCCACCCTAGGAGGGGGCACAGATACGCAGTATTTT.

This clonotype appeared a few times. This chain uses TRBV5-1 with TRBJ2-3, with D perhaps TRBD2 (5 bases). CDR1 is SGHRS and CDR2 is YFSETQ in the germline V gene. Trimming shortened V by 0 bases and J by 3 bases, and 14 bases separated the two germline ends. The CDR3 contains 16 residues. The chain's CDR3 is CASSLASRAETDTQYF. CDR3 sequence (DNA): TGCGCCAGCAGCTTGGCCTCGCGAGCGGAAACAGATACGCAGTATTTT.

This chain links TRBV28 with TRBJ2-7, with TRBD1 identical over 7 bases. V shed 3 bases and J 3 bases; nucleotides not matched to a gene: 5. CDR1 MDHEN and CDR2 SYDVKM come from the germline V gene. The CDR3 totals 14 residues. The chain's CDR3 is CASSLTGKGYEQYV. In nucleotides, the CDR3 is TGTGCCAGCAGTTTGACAGGGAAAGGCTACGAGCAGTACGTC.

This clonotype appeared a few times. This chain links TRBV6-6 with TRBJ2-7; 9 bases match TRBD1. Trimming took 4 bases from V and 5 from J; bases not matched to a gene: 12. The CDR3 totals 16 residues. The V gene's germline CDR1 is MNHNY and CDR2 SVGAGI (reference sequence). CDR3 residues: CASSFLQGAIGDEQYF. The CDR3 DNA reads as TGTGCCAGCAGTTTCCTACAGGGGGCGATTGGGGACGAGCAGTACTTC.

V and J are TRBV4-3 and TRBJ2-3; D is undetermined. The germline CDR1 and CDR2 sequences are LGHNA and YSLEER. The CDR3 consists of 13 residues. V was pared by 4 bases and J by 6 bases, with 11 bases between. CDR3 residues: CASSPRNRDTQYF. The CDR3 DNA is TGCGCCAGCAGCCCGAGGAACCGGGATACGCAGTATTTT.

This clonotype has just a few counts. V and J are TRBV4-1 and TRBJ2-2; D gene uncertain. The length of the CDR3 is 13 residues. Trimming removed 4 bases from V and 3 bases from J, with 6 bases in between. CDR1 and CDR2 (germline): MGHRA, YSYEKL. CDR3 nucleotides: TGCGCCAGCAGCCCCTTTGACACCGGGGAGCTGTTTTTT. Its protein is CASSPFDTGELFF.

This clonotype was counted only a few times. The genes are TRBV12-3 or TRBV12-4 and TRBJ1-4; no reliable D call. The CDR3 extends over 15 amino acids. Trimming took 6 bases from V and 8 from J, leaving 19 bases between them. The CDR3 spells CASSRSEPVNEKLFF. CDR3 DNA sequence: TGTGCCAGCAGCCGATCCGAACCGGTAAACGAAAAACTGTTTTTT.

This clonotype was counted between two and nine times. The chain recombines TRBV15 with TRBJ1-4; 11 bases are shared with TRBD1. Germline CDR1 LNHNV, CDR2 YYDKDF (reference sequence). The junction had 1 base not matched to a gene; V was cut back by 5 bases and J by 5 bases. There are 14 residues in the CDR3. The CDR3 DNA reads as TGTGCCACCAGCCGGGACAGGGGGAATGAAAAACTGTTTTTT. The encoded protein is CATSRDRGNEKLFF.

This clonotype was detected only a few times. CDR3 DNA sequence: TGTGCCAGCAGTTACTCGGGGGCGTCACCTGAGACCCAGTACTTC. This encodes CASSYSGASPETQYF. V gene TRBV6-5 combines with J gene TRBJ2-5, with D maybe TRBD1 (6 bases). The CDR3 runs 15 residues. Trimming pared 0 bases from V and 5 bases from J, leaving 13 bases between. Germline values: CDR1 MNHEY, CDR2 SVGAGI.

This clonotype was found a few times. The chain combines TRBV10-3 with TRBJ1-2; tentative D call: TRBD1 (5 bases). The germline V gene has CDR1 ENHRY and CDR2 SYGVKD. CDR3 size: 15 residues. Trimming stripped 2 bases from V and 2 bases from J, with 12 bases between. The CDR3 sequence: CAISEQGLPNYGYTF. The CDR3 coding sequence is TGTGCCATCAGTGAGCAGGGACTCCCGAACTATGGCTACACCTTC.

This clonotype was observed a few times. The rearrangement joins TRBV20-1 to TRBJ1-5; tentative D call: TRBD1 (5 bases). The CDR3 has 12 amino acids. V was cut by 6 bases and J by 1 base, with 7 bases left in between. The germline CDR1 and CDR2 sequences are DFQATT and SNEGSKA (reference sequence). Here the CDR3 reads CSAKGSNQPQHF. In nucleotides, the CDR3 is TGCAGTGCCAAGGGGAGCAATCAGCCCCAGCATTTT.

This clonotype was counted only a few times. The chain is built from TRBV6-2 or TRBV6-3 and TRBJ2-1; D is perhaps TRBD1 (6 bases). V shed 8 bases and J shed 5 bases, with 10 bases lying between them. Germline lookup yields CDR1 MNHEY and CDR2 SVGEGT. CDR3 length: 12 residues. The CDR3: CASAGQNNEQFF. In nucleotides, the CDR3 is TGTGCCAGCGCAGGACAGAACAATGAGCAGTTCTTC.

The CDR3 protein is CSASHRGGEQYF. The CDR3 DNA follows: TGCAGTGCTAGCCACAGGGGAGGCGAGCAGTACTTC. The chain combines TRBV20-1 with TRBJ2-7; perhaps TRBD1 as D (7 bases). Germline V gene sequence: CDR1 DFQATT, CDR2 SNEGSKA (reference sequence). The length of the CDR3 is 12 residues. V was clipped by 3 bases and J by 6 bases, with 12 bases between them.

In its sample, this clonotype was seen once. This chain joins TRBV7-2 and TRBJ2-2, with D maybe TRBD1 (6 bases). V was cut by 1 base and J by 1 base, with 7 bases left in between. CDR1 and CDR2 (germline): SGHTA, FQGNSA. The CDR3 contains 15 residues. The CDR3 DNA sequence: TGTGCCAGCAGCTTAGGGGGGCGGAACACCGGGGAGCTGTTTTTT. Its translation is CASSLGGRNTGELFF.